This record covers a single TCR beta chain. This clonotype was counted many times. Its specific antigen is unknown. No qualities accompany the bases; no much larger clone lies one base away. Reverse transcription of approximately 500 ng RNA was performed with SuperScript III using primers directed against the alpha and beta constant regions. Alpha and beta chain libraries were generated separately via chain-specific third strand synthesis with multiplexing indices. The protocol used a single primer pair to amplify all rearrangements within a chain, which avoided primer bias, and attached molecular barcodes to each cDNA molecule. Purified cDNA was ligated with T4 RNA Ligase 1 onto a 5' RACE adapter bearing a random hexamer and the SP2 sequencing primer site. Second strand synthesis was performed with Phusion polymerase and primed from the SP2 site, and slow temperature ramps were applied to favor optimal annealing. Two random hexamer sequences, both added before amplification and joined together, made up the 12-nucleotide barcode of each molecule. P5 and P7 adapter elements plus a second index were added in a short first PCR, which was followed by an approximately 23-cycle amplification PCR with P5s and P7 primers. In total the libraries went through 27 PCR cycles, after which the libraries were quantified on a Qubit, sized on a Bioanalyzer, and diluted to 3 to 4 nM. Normalized libraries were sequenced on an Illumina MiSeq with 2 x 250 paired-end kits. Reverse transcription reactions underwent purification over MinElute columns, with elution into 9.5 to 10 ul Tris-Cl. A 1:1 ratio of AMPure XP beads was used to clean the adapter ligations after they had run for about 25 hours at 16 degrees C. Turning to the authors' computational methods: A modified Decombinator that output V, J, insert and barcode information was used to process the demultiplexed FASTQ files. Sequences that shared a barcode but differed from the dominant sequence were treated as errors and discarded, and barcodes were clustered at Levenshtein distance 3 and counted to estimate the original cDNA molecules. Downstream analyses used R packages ineq, vegan, igraph and RCytoscape, with IMGT nomenclature and CDR3 definitions. V gene usage was computed over distinct sequences, each TCR counted once to avoid skew from clonal expansion. Unique CDR3 amino acid sequences within a donor were connected in similarity networks whenever two sequences differed by a single Levenshtein edit. Published HIV-specific CDR3s (about 83 alpha, about 720 beta) and CMV-specific CDR3s (more than 12 alpha, a few hundred beta) were compiled and searched for in the repertoires. Lower sequence numbers were not the cause of the decreased diversity in patients, as random subsampling to size-matched repertoires showed. TCRdb trimmed the raw reads at Q25, called clones with MiXCR and kept productive beta chains. When rows share a CDR3 protein, they turn into one entry using the most common DNA and genes. TCRdb, not the authors, supplied the V and J calls. The sample table contains approximately 5,700 distinct CDR3 sequences; only one count was recorded for around 25% of them. The ten largest clones represent around 25% of the sample.

This entry is derived from a study of HIV-infected patients and healthy controls (dated by TCRdb to between 2014 and 2016). Background on the whole study: CD4 counts rose modestly but significantly in most of the 16 patients after three months of therapy, yet stayed below normal ranges. Relative to controls, total CDR3 counts per chain did not differ significantly, and patients lacked overall T-cell lymphocytopenia. Viral load became undetectable in 11 of 16 patients by the second bleed and in all patients after a further year of therapy. No consistent shift in CD8 counts was seen during early therapy, whereas a slight rise was seen in the CD4:CD8 ratio. Whether deep TCR repertoire sequencing of small blood samples from HIV patients could capture immune perturbation and reconstitution was tested in the study.

What the authors observed across the whole study: Using whole blood restricted sequencing depth and prevented separating the dynamics of distinct T-cell subpopulations. During therapy, HIV-associated CDR3s significantly decreased in frequency, while CMV-associated CDR3s did not change significantly, though most became more frequent. The observed differences in diversity could not be explained by the slight differences in age and sex profiles between the study cohorts. The apparent post-therapy recovery of the Gini index in HIV-infected patients was not reproduced in size-matched repertoire data. In the samples, alpha-beta chain pairing was left undetermined. HIV-infected repertoires had significantly higher mean Gini indices than controls, possibly reflecting oligoclonality. Compared with controls, HIV-infected patients showed significantly different mean usage of eight alpha and eight beta V genes. The study did not determine donor HLA types. Unequal numbers of distinct sequences between patients and controls complicated comparisons, and size-matching overweighted rare events from HIV-infected data. A major limit on how widely the findings apply, in the view of the authors, was that only sixteen HIV-infected individuals were processed. Healthy controls shared more CDR3s between individuals than HIV+ patients, by Jaccard index and by count of highly shared sequences. Roughly threefold more distinct CDR3s and higher Shannon diversity were observed in healthy control repertoires than in untreated HIV+ repertoires. MAIT cell alpha-chain CDR3s were present at high frequency in healthy controls but severely depleted in HIV+ repertoires.

The germline V gene provides CDR1 SGDLS and CDR2 YYNGEE. The CDR3 goes from the cysteine to the phenylalanine over 16 residues. CDR3 DNA only is kept here, 48 bases in frame from base 1. The trim is 3 bases for V and 0 bases for J, with a gap of 13 bases between the germline ends. Whole blood was used without cell fractionation, so the repertoire reflected all unsorted peripheral T cells. For RNA extraction, a roughly 2.7 ml sample of peripheral blood was drawn into Tempus tubes. HIV-infected adults not yet given antiretroviral therapy and scheduled to start treatment were recruited, and the first sixteen eligible patients underwent processing. Patients with febrile or AIDS-related illness, tumors, hepatitis B or C coinfection, immunomodulatory therapy, recent vaccination or treatment interruptions were excluded from enrollment. Residual genomic DNA was removed with the TURBO-DNase kit and globin mRNA was depleted with GLOBINclear. Just before antiretroviral therapy was started, pretreatment blood was collected from HIV-infected patients.

The sequences come from blood, collected before antiretroviral therapy. The clonotype originates from an adult with HIV infection. Recombination linked TRBV9 to TRBJ1-3, and perhaps TRBD1 as D gene, on 6 matching bases. The CDR3 corresponds to CASSEQQGSSGNTIYF. The nucleotide sequence is given as TGTGCCAGCAGCGAACAACAGGGATCCTCTGGAAACACCATATATTTT.